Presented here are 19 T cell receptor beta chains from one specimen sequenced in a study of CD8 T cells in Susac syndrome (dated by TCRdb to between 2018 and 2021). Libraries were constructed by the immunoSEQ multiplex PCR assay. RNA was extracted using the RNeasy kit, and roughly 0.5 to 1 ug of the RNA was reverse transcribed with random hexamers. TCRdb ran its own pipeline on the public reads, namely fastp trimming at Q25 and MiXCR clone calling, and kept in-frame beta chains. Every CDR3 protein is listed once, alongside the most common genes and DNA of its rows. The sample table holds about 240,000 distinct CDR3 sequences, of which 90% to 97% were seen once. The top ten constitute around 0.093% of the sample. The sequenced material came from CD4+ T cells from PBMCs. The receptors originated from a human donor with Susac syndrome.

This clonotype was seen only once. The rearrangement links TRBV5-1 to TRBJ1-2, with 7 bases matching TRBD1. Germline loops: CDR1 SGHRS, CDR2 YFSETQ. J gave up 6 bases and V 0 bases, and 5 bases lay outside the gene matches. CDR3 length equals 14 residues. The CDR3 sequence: CASSLEEGANGYTF. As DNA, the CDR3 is TGCGCCAGCAGCTTGGAGGAGGGGGCCAATGGCTACACCTTC.

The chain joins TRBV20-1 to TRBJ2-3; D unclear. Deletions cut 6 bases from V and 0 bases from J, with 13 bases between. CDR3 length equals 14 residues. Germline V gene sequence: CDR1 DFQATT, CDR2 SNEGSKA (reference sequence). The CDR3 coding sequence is TGCAGTGCACTGACACCCCGGAGCACAGATACGCAGTATTTT. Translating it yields CSALTPRSTDTQYF.

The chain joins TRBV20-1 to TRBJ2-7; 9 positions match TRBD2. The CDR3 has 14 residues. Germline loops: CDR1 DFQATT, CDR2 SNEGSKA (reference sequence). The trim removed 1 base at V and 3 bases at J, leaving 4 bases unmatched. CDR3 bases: TGCAGTGCTAGAGTAGCGGGAGCACTCTACGAGCAGTACTTC. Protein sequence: CSARVAGALYEQYF.

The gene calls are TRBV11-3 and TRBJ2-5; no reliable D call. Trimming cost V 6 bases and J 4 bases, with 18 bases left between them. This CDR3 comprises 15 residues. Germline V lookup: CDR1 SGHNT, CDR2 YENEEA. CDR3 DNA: TGTGCCAGCAGGCATAACCCACAGACGGGAGAGACCCAGTACTTC. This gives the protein CASRHNPQTGETQYF. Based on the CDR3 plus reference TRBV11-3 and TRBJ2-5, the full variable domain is EAGVVQSPRYKIIEKKQPVAFWCNPISGHNTLYWYLQNLGQGPELLIRYENEEAVDDSQLPKDRFSAERLKGVDSTLKIQPAELGDSAVYLCASRHNPQTGETQYFGPGTRLLVL.

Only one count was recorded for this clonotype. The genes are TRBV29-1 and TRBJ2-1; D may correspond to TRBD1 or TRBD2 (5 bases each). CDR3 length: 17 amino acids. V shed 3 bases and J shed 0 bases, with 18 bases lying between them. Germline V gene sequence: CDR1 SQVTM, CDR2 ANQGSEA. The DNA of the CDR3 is TGCAGCGTTGATAAGGTGGGGACCTTGAGCTCCTACAATGAGCAGTTCTTC. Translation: CSVDKVGTLSSYNEQFF.

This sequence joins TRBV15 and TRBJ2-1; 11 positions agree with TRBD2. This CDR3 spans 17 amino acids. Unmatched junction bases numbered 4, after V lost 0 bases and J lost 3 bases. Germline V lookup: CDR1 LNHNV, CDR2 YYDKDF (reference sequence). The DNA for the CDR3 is TGTGCCACCAGCAGAGATCGGGGGACTAGCGGCTACAATGAGCAGTTCTTC. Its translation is CATSRDRGTSGYNEQFF.

CDR3 loop: CAISETPTGVSNQPQHF. The CDR3, as DNA: TGTGCCATCAGTGAAACACCGACAGGGGTAAGCAATCAGCCCCAGCATTTT. The chain couples TRBV10-3 to TRBJ1-5, with 8 bases lining up with TRBD1. CDR3 length: 17 residues. Per germline, CDR1 ENHRY and CDR2 SYGVKD. With V trimmed by 3 bases and J by 1 base, 8 bases remained unmatched.

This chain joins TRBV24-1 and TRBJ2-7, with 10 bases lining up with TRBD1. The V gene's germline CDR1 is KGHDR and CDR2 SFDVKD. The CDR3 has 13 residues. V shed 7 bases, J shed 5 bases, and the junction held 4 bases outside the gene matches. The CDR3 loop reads CATRGQGGDEQYF. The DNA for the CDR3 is TGTGCCACCAGAGGACAGGGGGGCGACGAGCAGTACTTC.

CDR3: CSVIGVSAQETQYF. In DNA form, the CDR3 reads TGCAGCGTTATAGGGGTTAGCGCACAAGAGACCCAGTACTTC. This chain uses TRBV29-1 with TRBJ2-5, with D tentatively TRBD1 or TRBD2 (5 bases each). Germline CDR1 SQVTM, CDR2 ANQGSEA. V lost 5 bases to trimming and J lost 2 bases, with 15 bases between them. This CDR3 has 14 amino acids.

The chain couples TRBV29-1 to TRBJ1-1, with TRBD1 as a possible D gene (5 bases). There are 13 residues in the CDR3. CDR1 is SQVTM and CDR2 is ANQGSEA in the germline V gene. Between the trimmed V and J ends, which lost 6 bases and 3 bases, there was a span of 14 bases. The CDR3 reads CSVGRARDTEAFF. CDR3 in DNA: TGCAGCGTCGGCCGGGCCAGGGACACTGAAGCTTTCTTT.

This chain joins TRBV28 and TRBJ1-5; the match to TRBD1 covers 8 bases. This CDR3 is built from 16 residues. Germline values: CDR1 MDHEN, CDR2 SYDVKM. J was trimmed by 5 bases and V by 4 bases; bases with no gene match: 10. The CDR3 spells CASSSQGQGGYQPQHF. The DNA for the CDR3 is TGTGCCAGCAGTTCACAAGGACAGGGTGGATATCAGCCCCAGCATTTT.

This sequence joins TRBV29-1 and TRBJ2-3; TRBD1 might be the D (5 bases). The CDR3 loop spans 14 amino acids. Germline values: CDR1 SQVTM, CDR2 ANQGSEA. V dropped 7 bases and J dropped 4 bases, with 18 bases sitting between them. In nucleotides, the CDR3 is TGCAGCGGAAGGGCAGGGTGGATACCAGATACGCAGTATTTT. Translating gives CSGRAGWIPDTQYF.

The CDR3 DNA reads as TGTGCCAGCAGCTTAGGGTTCCAGAAGTACTTC. Translated, it gives CASSLGFQKYF. This chain joins TRBV7-6 and TRBJ2-7; D gene ambiguous. V shed 1 base and J shed 11 bases, with 9 bases lying between them. The CDR3 consists of 11 residues. Germline CDR1 reads SGHVS; CDR2 reads FNYEAQ.

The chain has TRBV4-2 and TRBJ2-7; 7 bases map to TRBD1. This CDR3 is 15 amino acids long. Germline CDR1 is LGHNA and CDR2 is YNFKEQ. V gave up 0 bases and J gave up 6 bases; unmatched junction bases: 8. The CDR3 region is CASSQDDRELSEQYF. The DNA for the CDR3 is TGTGCCAGCAGCCAAGATGACAGGGAATTGAGCGAGCAGTACTTC.

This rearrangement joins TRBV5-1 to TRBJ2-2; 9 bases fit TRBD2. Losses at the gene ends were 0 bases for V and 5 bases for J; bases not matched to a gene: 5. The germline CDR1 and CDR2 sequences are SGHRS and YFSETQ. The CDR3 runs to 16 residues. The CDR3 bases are TGCGCCAGCAGCTTGGCACTAGCGGGTCAGACCGGGGAGCTGTTTTTT. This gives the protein CASSLALAGQTGELFF. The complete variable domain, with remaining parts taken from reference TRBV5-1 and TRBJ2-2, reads KAGVTQTPRYLIKTRGQQVTLSCSPISGHRSVSWYQQTPGQGLQFLFEYFSETQRNKGNFPGRFSGRQFSNSRSEMNVSTLELGDSALYLCASSLALAGQTGELFFGEGSRLTVL.

The CDR3: CASSYSTNNQPQHF. For the CDR3, the DNA is TGTGCCAGCAGTTATTCGACGAACAATCAGCCCCAGCATTTT. The chain carries TRBV6-5 and TRBJ1-5, with unresolved D. Germline V gene sequence: CDR1 MNHEY, CDR2 SVGAGI. Trimming left V 3 bases short and J 3 bases short, with 9 bases between. The CDR3 has 14 residues.

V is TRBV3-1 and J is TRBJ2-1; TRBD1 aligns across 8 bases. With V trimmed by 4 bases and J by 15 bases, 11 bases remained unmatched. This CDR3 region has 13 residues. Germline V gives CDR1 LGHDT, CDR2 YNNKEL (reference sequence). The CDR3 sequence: CASSLSEVGQGFF. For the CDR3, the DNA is TGTGCCAGCAGCCTATCTGAGGTCGGACAGGGGTTCTTC.

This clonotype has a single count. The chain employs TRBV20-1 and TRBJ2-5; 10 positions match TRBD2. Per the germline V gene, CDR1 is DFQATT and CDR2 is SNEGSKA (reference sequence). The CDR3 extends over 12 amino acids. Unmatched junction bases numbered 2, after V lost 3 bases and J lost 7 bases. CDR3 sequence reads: CSASPSGRTQYF. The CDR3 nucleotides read TGCAGTGCTAGTCCTAGCGGGAGGACCCAGTACTTC.

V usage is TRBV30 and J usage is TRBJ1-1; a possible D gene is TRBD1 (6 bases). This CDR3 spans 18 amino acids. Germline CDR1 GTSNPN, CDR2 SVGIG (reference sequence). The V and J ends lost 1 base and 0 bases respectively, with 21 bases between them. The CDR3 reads CAWSEQSTWGALNTEAFF. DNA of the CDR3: TGTGCCTGGAGTGAACAGTCTACGTGGGGGGCGCTGAACACTGAAGCTTTCTTT.